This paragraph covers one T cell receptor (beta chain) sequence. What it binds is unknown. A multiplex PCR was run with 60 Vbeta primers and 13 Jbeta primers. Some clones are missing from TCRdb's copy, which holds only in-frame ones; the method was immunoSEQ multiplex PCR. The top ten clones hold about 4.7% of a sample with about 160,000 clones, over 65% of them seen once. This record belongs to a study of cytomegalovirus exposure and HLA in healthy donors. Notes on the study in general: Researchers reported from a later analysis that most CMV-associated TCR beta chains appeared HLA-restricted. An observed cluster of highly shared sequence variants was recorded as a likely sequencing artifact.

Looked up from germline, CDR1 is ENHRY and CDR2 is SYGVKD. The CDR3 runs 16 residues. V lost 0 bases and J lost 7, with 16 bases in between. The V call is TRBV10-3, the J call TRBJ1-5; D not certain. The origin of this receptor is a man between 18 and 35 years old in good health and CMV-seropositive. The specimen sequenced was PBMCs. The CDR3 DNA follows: TGTGCCATCAGTGAGTCGTGGGTCGGGGTGGAACAGCCCCAGCATTTT. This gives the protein CAISESWVGVEQPQHF.